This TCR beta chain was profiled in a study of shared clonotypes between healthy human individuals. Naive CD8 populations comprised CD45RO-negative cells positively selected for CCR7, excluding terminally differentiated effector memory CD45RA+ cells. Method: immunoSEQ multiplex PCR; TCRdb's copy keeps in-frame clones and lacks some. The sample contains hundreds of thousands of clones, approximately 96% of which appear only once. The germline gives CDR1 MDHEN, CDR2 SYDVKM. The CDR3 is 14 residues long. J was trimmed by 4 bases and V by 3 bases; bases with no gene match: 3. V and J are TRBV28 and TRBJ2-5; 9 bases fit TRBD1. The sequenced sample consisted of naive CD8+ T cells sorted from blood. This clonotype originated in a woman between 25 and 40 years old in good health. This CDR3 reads CASSFVQGAETQYF. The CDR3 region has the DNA TGTGCCAGCAGTTTTGTACAGGGGGCAGAGACCCAGTACTTC.